The clone carrying this T cell receptor (beta chain) was observed a few times. Its specificity is not known. The data derive from a study of cytomegalovirus exposure and HLA in healthy donors. Study-wide background: In an earlier analysis, almost 120 million unique TCR beta sequences were found from some 180 million T cells.

With 60 Vbeta and 13 Jbeta primers, the PCR was carried out. In the original analysis: In a later analysis, approximately 80 million unique TCR beta chains included roughly 11 million shared by two or more donors. Some clones are missing from TCRdb's copy, which holds only in-frame ones; the method was immunoSEQ multiplex PCR. V, J and clone size were drawn from that table, and D and trimming were deduced from the DNA. This table has tens of thousands of clones, roughly 79% appearing once. Study-level findings and limits: TRBV6-2, TRBV6-3 and some other V segments were unresolvable in 87-base-pair reads. Within a later analysis, the majority of CMV-associated TCR beta chains appeared HLA-restricted.

CDR3 length: 15 residues. Germline-derived CDR1 and CDR2 are SGDLS and YYNGEE. The V end lost 3 bases, the J end lost 7 bases, and 17 bases lay between the germline ends. The specimen sequenced was PBMCs. The TCR originated in a male donor in good health and CMV-seronegative. The chain is built from TRBV9 and TRBJ1-5, with a weak D call TRBD1 (6 bases). CDR3 loop: CASSATGLKGQPQHF. CDR3 sequence (DNA): TGTGCCAGCAGCGCGACAGGTCTTAAGGGACAGCCCCAGCATTTT.